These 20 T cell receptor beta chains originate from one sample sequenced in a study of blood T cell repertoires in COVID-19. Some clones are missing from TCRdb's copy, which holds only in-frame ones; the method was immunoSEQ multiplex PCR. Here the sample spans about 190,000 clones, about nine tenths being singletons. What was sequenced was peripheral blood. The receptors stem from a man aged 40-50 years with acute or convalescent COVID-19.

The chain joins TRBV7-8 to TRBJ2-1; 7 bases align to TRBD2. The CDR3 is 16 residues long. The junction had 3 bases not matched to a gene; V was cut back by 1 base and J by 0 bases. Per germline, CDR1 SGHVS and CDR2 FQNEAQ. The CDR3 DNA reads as TGTGCCAGCAGCTTAGGTGGCGGGGGCTCCTACAATGAGCAGTTCTTC. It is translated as CASSLGGGGSYNEQFF.

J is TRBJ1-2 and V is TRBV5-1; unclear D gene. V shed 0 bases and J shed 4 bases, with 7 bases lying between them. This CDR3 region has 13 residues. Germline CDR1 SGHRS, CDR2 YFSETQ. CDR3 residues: CASSLDRPYGYTF. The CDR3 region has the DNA TGCGCCAGCAGCTTGGACAGACCCTATGGCTACACCTTC.

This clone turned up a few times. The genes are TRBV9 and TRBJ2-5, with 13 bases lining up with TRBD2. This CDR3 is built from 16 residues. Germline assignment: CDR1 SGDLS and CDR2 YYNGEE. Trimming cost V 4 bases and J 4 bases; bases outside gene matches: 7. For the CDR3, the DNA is TGTGCCAGCAGCATCACTAGCGGGGGGGCAGGAGAGACCCAGTACTTC. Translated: CASSITSGGAGETQYF.

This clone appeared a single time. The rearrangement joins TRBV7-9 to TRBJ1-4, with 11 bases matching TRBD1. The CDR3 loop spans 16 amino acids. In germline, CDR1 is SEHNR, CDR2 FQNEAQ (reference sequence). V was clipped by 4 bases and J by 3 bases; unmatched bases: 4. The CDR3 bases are TGTGCCAGCAGCTCGGACAGGGGGCGGCCTAATGAAAAACTGTTTTTT. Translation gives CASSSDRGRPNEKLFF.

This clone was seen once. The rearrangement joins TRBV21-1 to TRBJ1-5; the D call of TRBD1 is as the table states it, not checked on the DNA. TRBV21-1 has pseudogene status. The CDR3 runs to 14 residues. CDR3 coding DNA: TGTGCCAGCAGCACAGGGTCATGCAATCAGCCCCAGCATTTT. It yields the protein CASSTGSCNQPQHF.

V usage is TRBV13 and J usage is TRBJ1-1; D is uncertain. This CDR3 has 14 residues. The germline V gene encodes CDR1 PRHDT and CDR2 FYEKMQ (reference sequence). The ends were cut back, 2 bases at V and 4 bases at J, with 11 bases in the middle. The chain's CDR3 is CASSLNGDATEAFF. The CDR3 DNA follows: TGTGCCAGCAGCTTAAACGGAGACGCCACTGAAGCTTTCTTT.

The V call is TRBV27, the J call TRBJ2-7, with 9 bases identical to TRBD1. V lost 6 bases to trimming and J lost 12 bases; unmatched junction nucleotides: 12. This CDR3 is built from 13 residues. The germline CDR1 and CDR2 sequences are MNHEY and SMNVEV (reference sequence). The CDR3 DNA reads TGTGCCAGCAGCACCGGGGGGACAGGGCTGGGGTACTTC. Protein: CASSTGGTGLGYF.

The CDR3 DNA reads as TGTGCCAGCAGCGAGCGACAGTTCACAGATACGCAGTATTTT. Its protein is CASSERQFTDTQYF. The V gene is TRBV5-5, the J gene TRBJ2-3; the D gene is possibly TRBD1 (5 bases). CDR3 length equals 14 residues. Germline CDR1 and CDR2: SGHKS and YYEKEE (reference sequence). Between the trimmed V and J ends, which lost 4 bases and 2 bases, there was a span of 11 bases.

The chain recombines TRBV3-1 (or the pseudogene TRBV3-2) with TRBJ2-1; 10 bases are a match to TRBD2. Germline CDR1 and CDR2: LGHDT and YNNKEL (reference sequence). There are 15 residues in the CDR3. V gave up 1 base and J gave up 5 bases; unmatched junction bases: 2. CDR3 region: CASSQGSGGDNEQFF. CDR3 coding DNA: TGTGCCAGCAGCCAAGGGAGCGGGGGGGACAATGAGCAGTTCTTC.

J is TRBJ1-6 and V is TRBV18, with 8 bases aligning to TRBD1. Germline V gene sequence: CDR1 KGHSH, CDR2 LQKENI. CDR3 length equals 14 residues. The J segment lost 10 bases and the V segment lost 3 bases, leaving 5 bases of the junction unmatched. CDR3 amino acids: CASSPGQVQSPLHF. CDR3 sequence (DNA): TGTGCCAGCTCACCGGGACAGGTCCAATCACCCCTCCACTTT.

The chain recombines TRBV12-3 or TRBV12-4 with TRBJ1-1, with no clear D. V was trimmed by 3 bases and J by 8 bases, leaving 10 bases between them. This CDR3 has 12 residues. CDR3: CASSFSRGEAFF. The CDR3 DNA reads TGTGCCAGCAGTTTTTCTCGGGGAGAAGCTTTCTTT.

CDR3 region: CASSSQGEGEQFF. The CDR3 DNA is TGTGCCAGCAGCTCACAGGGGGAAGGTGAGCAGTTCTTC. The chain links TRBV7-2 to TRBJ2-1, with 8 bases matching TRBD1. CDR3 length: 13 residues. Trimming at V came to 4 bases and at J to 9 bases, leaving 5 bases not matched to a gene. In germline, CDR1 is SGHTA, CDR2 FQGNSA.

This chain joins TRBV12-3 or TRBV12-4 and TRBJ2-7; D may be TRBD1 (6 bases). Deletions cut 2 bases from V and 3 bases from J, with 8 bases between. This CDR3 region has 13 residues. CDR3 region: CASSLRGSYEQYF. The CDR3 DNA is TGTGCCAGCAGTTTAAGGGGGAGCTACGAGCAGTACTTC.

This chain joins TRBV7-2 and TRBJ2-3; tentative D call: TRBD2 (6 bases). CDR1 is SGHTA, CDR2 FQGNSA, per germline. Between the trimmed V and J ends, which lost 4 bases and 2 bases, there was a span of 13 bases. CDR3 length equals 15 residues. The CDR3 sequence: CASSSGTPDTDTQYF. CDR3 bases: TGTGCCAGCAGCTCCGGGACTCCAGACACAGATACGCAGTATTTT.

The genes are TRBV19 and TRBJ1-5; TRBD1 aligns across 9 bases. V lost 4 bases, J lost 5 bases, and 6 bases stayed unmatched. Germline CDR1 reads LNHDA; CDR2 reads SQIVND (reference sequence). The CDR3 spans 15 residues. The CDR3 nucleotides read TGTGCCAGTAGTACAAACAGGGGGCCGGATCAGCCCCAGCATTTT. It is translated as CASSTNRGPDQPQHF.

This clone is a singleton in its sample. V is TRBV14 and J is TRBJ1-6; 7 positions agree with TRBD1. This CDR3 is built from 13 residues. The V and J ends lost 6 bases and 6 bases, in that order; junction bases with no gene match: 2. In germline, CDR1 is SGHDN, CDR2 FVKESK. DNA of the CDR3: TGTGCCAGCAGAGGGACAGTTAATTCACCCCTCCACTTT. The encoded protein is CASRGTVNSPLHF.

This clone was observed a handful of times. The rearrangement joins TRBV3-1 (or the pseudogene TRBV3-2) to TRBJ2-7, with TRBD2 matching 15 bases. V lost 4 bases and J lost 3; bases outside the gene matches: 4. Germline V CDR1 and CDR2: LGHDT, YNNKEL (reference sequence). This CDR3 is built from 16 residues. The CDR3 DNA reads TGTGCCAGCAGCCCCTGGACTAGCGGGGGGGTCTACGAGCAGTACTTC. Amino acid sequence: CASSPWTSGGVYEQYF.

The CDR3 region is CAISVRNGDGYTF. The CDR3 DNA sequence: TGTGCCATCAGTGTGCGGAATGGCGATGGCTACACCTTC. The chain couples TRBV10-3 to TRBJ1-2; D gene unclear. Looked up from germline, CDR1 is ENHRY and CDR2 is SYGVKD. With 4 bases removed from V and 6 bases from J, the gap between germline ends came to 12 bases. This CDR3 contains 13 residues.

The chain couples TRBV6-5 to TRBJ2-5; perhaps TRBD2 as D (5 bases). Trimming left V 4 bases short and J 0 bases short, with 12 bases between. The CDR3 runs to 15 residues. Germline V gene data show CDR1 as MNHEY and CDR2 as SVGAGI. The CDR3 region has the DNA TGTGCCAGCAGTTCCTTCGGGGAGCACCAAGAGACCCAGTACTTC. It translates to CASSSFGEHQETQYF.

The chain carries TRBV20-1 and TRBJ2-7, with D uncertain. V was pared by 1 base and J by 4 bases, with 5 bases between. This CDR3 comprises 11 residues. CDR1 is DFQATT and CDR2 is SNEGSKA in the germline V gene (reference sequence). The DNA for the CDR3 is TGCAGTGCTAGAGGAGCGTACGAGCAGTACTTC. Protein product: CSARGAYEQYF.